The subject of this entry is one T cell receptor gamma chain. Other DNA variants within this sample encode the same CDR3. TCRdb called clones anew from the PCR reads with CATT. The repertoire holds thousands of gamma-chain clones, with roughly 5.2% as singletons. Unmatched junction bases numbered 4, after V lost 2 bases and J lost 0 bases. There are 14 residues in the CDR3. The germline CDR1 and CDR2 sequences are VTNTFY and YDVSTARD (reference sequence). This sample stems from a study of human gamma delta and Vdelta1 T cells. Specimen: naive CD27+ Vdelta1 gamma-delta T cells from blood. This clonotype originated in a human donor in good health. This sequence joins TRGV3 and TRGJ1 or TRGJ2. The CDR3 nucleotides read TGTGCCACCTGGGACACCTTGAATTATTATAAGAAACTCTTT. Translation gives CATWDTLNYYKKLF.